This entry is about one T cell receptor (beta chain). Its antigen is as yet unknown. The sample is drawn from a study of T cells in Graves' hyperthyroidism and ophthalmopathy. Findings and limits, study-wide: In the analysis, a 13 V-J model separated ophthalmopathy from stable hyperthyroidism.

TCR beta CDR3 regions were amplified from RNA. The primer set for the first-round RT-PCR of the TCR CDR3 was HTBI. TCRdb reprocessed the multiplex PCR reads via MiXCR and lists one record per CDR3 protein. The sample shows around 720,000 distinct CDR3 sequences, about a third of them seen only once. Investigators excluded patients with uncontrolled infection, other autoimmune disease, pregnancy or lactation. From less than 13 ml of fresh peripheral blood, PBMCs were isolated. Sequences were obtained from blood. The sequence derives from a woman aged 40 to 49 with Graves' hyperthyroidism.

The CDR3 here is CASSPQTTYRGSNYGYTF. The CDR3 DNA sequence: TGTGCCAGCAGCCCGCAGACCACATACAGGGGCTCTAACTATGGCTACACCTTC. V and J are TRBV7-9 and TRBJ1-2; TRBD1 matches 7 bases. CDR1 and CDR2 (germline): SEHNR, FQNEAQ (reference sequence). The junction had 15 bases not matched to a gene; V was cut back by 5 bases and J by 0 bases. The CDR3 has 18 amino acids. Using reference TRBV7-9 and TRBJ1-2 for the parts outside the CDR3, the full variable domain is DTGVSQNPRHKITKRGQNVTFRCDPISEHNRLYWYRQTLGQGPEFLTYFQNEAQLEKSRLLSDRFSAERPKGSFSTLEIQRTEQGDSAMYLCASSPQTTYRGSNYGYTFGSGTRLTVV.